This T cell receptor (beta chain) was sequenced during a study of cytomegalovirus exposure and HLA in healthy donors. This PCR relied on a set of 60 Vbeta primers and 13 Jbeta primers. Assay: immunoSEQ multiplex PCR; the TCRdb copy retains only in-frame clones and omits some. The data show over 150,000 clones, around 70% seen once. Germline values: CDR1 SGHVS, CDR2 FNYEAQ. V was clipped by 5 bases and J by 2 bases; unmatched bases: 9. The CDR3 length is 15 residues. Remarks on this clone: Its antigen remains unidentified.

The study's findings and limits: The study found most TCR sequences rare, yet found some public TCRs in many donors. In a later analysis, TCR beta V- and J-gene trimming was associated with a missense DCLRE1C variant. Later analysis showed most CMV-associated TCR beta chains appearing HLA-restricted.

V and J are TRBV7-6 and TRBJ2-7; TRBD1 agrees at 7 bases. The specimen sequenced was PBMCs. This receptor was taken from a man between 25 and 39 years old in good health and CMV-seronegative. CDR3 region: CASSPAGQATYEQYF. CDR3 DNA sequence: TGTGCCAGCAGCCCCGCAGGACAGGCTACCTACGAGCAGTACTTC.